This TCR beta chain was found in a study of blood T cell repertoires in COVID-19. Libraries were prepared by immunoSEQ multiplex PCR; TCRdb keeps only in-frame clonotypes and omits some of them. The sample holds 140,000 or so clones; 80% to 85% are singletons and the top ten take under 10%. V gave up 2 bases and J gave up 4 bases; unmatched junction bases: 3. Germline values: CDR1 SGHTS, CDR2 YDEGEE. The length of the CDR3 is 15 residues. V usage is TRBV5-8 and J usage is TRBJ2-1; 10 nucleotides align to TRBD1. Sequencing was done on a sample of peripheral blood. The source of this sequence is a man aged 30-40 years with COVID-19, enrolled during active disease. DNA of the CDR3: TGTGCCAGCAGCTTAGGACAGGGGGAATACAATGAGCAGTTCTTC. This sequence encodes CASSLGQGEYNEQFF.